This T cell receptor beta chain was identified in a study of post-analysis software for immune sequencing data. Unique molecular identifiers were built into the TCR beta cDNA libraries. TCRdb itself ran the PCR reads through MiXCR, one entry per CDR3 protein. The sample includes over 300,000 distinct CDR3 sequences, roughly 38% of them seen just once. A few counts support this clonotype. This TCR was recovered from a girl between 10 and 17 years old with multiple sclerosis. Sequencing was carried out using blood.

The CDR3 bases are TGTGCCATCAGTGAAGGAGAATACAATGAGCAGTTCTTC. Protein product: CAISEGEYNEQFF. The chain links TRBV10-3 to TRBJ2-1; D unresolved. The CDR3 length is 13 residues. Trimming took 3 bases from V and 4 from J, leaving 7 bases between them. Germline loops: CDR1 ENHRY, CDR2 SYGVKD.